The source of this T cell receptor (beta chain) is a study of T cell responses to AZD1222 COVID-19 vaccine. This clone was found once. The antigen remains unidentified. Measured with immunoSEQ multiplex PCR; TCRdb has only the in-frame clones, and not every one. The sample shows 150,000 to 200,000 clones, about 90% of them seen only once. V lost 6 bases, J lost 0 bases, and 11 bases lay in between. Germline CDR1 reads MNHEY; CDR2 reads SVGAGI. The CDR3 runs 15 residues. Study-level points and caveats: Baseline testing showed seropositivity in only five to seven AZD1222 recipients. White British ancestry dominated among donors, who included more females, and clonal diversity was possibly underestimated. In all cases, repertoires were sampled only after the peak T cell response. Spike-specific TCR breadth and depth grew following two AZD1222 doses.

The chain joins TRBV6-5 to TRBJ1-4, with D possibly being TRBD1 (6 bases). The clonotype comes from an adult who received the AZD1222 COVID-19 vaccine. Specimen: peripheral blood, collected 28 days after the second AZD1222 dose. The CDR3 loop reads CASSQDRATNEKLFF. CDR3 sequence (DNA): TGTGCCAGCAGCCAGGACAGAGCAACTAATGAAAAACTGTTTTTT.